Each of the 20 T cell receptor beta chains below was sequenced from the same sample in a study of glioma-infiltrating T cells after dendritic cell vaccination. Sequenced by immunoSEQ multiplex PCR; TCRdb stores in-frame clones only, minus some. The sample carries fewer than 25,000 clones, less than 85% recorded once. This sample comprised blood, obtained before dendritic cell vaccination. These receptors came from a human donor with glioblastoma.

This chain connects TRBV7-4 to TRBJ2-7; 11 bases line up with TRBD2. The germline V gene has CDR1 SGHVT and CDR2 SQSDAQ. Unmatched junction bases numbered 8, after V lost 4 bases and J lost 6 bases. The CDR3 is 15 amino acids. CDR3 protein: CASSCGLAGCGEQYF. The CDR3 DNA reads TGTGCCAGCAGCTGTGGACTAGCGGGCTGTGGCGAGCAGTACTTC.

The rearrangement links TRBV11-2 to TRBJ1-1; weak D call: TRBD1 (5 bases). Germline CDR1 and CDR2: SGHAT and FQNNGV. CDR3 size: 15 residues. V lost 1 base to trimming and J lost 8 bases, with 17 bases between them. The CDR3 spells CASSLGQGGMREAFF. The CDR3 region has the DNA TGTGCCAGCAGCTTAGGCCAGGGAGGGATGAGGGAAGCTTTCTTT.

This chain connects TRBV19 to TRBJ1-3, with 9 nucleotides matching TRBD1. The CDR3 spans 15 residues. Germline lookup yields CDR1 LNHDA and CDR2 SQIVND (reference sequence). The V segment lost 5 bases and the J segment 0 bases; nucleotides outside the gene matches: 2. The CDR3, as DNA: TGTGCCAGTAGTGGACAGGGGAACTCTGGAAACACCATATATTTT. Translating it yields CASSGQGNSGNTIYF.

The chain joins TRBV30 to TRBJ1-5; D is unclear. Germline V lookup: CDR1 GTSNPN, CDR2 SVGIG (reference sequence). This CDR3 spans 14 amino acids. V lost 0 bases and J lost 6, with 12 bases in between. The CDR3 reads CAWSVGVSSQPQHF. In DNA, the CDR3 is TGTGCCTGGAGTGTCGGAGTGTCAAGTCAGCCCCAGCATTTT.

The CDR3 loop reads CASSYRLRGYEQYF. CDR3 bases: TGTGCCAGCAGTTATCGTCTCAGGGGGTACGAGCAGTACTTC. The chain links TRBV6-5 to TRBJ2-7; 7 nucleotides agree with TRBD1. Germline V CDR1 and CDR2: MNHEY, SVGAGI. The CDR3 is 14 amino acids. Losses at the gene ends were 3 bases for V and 4 bases for J; bases not matched to a gene: 6.

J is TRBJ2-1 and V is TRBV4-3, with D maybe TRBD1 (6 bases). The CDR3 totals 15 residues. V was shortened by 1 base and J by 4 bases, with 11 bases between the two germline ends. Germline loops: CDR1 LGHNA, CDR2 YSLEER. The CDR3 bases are TGCGCCAGCAGCCAAGGAGAGGGGGTTTACAATGAGCAGTTCTTC. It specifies CASSQGEGVYNEQFF.

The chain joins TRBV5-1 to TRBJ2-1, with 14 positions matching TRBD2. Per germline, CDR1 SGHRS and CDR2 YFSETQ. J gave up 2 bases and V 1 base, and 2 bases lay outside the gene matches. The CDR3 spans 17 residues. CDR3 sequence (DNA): TGCGCCAGCAGCTTGTGGACTAGCGGGAGGACCTACAATGAGCAGTTCTTC. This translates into CASSLWTSGRTYNEQFF.

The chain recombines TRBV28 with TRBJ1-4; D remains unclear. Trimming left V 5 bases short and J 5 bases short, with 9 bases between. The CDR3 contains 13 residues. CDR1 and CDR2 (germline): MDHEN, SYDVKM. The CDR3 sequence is CASSAGFNEKLFF. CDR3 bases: TGTGCCAGCAGTGCCGGGTTCAATGAAAAACTGTTTTTT.

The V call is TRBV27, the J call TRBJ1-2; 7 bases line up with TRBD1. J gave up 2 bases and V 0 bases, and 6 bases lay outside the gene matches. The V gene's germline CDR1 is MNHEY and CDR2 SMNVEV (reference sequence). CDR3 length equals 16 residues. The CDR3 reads CASSLSRGLINYGYTF. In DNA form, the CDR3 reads TGTGCCAGCAGTTTATCAAGGGGGCTAATAAACTATGGCTACACCTTC.

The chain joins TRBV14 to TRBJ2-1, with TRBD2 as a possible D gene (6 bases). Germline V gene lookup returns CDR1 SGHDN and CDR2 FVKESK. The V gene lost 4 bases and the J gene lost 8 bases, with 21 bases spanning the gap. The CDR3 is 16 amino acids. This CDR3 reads CASSPLGGPGIDEQFF. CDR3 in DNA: TGTGCCAGCAGCCCCCTCGGGGGACCAGGGATCGATGAGCAGTTCTTC.

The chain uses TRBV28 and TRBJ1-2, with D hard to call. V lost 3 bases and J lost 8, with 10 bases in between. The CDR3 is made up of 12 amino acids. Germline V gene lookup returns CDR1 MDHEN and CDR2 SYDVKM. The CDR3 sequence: CASSFLGWGYTF. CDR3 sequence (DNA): TGTGCCAGCAGTTTTCTGGGCTGGGGCTACACCTTC.

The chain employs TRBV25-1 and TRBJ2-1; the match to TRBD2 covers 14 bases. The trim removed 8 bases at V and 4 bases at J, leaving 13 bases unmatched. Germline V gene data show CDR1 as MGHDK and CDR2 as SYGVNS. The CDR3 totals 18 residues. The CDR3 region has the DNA TGTGCCAGCTCGGGACTAGCGGGAGCCCTTTCGGTTTACAATGAGCAGTTCTTC. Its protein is CASSGLAGALSVYNEQFF.

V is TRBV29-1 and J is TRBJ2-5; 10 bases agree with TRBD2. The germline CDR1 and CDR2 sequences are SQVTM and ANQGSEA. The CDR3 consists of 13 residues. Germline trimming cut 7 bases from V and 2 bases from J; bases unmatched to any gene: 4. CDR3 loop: CSALTSGQETQYF. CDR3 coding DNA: TGCAGCGCGCTGACTAGCGGGCAAGAGACCCAGTACTTC.

The CDR3: CASSEGQGGETQYF. For the CDR3, the DNA is TGTGCCAGCAGTGAGGGACAGGGAGGGGAGACCCAGTACTTC. The chain joins TRBV2 to TRBJ2-5; TRBD1 matches 9 bases. CDR3 length: 14 amino acids. Germline V gene data show CDR1 as SNHLY and CDR2 as FYNNEI. Trimming took 3 bases from V and 5 from J; bases not matched to a gene: 4.

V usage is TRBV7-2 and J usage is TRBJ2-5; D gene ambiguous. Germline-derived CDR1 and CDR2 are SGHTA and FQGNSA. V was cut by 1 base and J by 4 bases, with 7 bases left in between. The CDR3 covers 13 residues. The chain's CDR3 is CASSLGLIETQYF. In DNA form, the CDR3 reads TGTGCCAGCAGCTTAGGACTGATAGAGACCCAGTACTTC.

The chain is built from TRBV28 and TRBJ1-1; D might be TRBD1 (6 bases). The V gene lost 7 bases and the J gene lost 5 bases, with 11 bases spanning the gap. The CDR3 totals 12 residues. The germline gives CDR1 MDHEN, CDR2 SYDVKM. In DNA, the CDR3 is TGTGCCAGCAAAACAGGGAAAACTGAAGCTTTCTTT. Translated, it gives CASKTGKTEAFF. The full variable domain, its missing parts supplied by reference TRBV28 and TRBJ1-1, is DVKVTQSSRYLVKRTGEKVFLECVQDMDHENMFWYRQDPGLGLRLIYFSYDVKMKEKGDIPEGYSVSREKKERFSLILESASTNQTSMYLCASKTGKTEAFFGQGTRLTVV.

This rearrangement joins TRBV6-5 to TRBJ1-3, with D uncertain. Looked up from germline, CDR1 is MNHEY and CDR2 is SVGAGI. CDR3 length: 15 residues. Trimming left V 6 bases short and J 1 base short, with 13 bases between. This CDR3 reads CASSQDLFSGNTIYF. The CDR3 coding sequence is TGTGCCAGCAGCCAGGATCTCTTTTCTGGAAACACCATATATTTT.

CDR3 sequence (DNA): TGCGCCAGCAGCTTGGCACGGACTAGCCCAGATACGCAGTATTTT. It is translated as CASSLARTSPDTQYF. This chain joins TRBV5-1 and TRBJ2-3; 8 bases match TRBD2. This CDR3 contains 15 residues. CDR1 is SGHRS, CDR2 YFSETQ, per germline. J lost 4 bases, V lost 0 bases, and 4 bases had no gene match.

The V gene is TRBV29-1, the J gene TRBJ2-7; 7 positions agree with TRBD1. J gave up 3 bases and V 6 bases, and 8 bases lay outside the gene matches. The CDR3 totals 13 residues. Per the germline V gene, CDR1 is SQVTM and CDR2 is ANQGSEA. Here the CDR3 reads CSVAGQDYYEQYF. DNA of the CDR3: TGCAGCGTCGCAGGACAGGATTACTACGAGCAGTACTTC.

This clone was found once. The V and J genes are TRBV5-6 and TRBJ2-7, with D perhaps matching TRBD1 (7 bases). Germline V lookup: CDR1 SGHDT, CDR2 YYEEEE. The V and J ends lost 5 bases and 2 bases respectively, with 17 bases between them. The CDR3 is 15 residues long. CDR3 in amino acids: CASRFGGTATYEQYF. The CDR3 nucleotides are TGTGCCAGCAGGTTCGGCGGGACAGCAACCTACGAGCAGTACTTC.